The clone carrying this TCR beta chain was counted ten times or more. The antigen is not known. The junction and the germline gene differ at one end; a read error may be behind it. TCRdb independently ran MiXCR on the 5' RACE reads; one entry per CDR3 protein. The sample shows 30,000 to 40,000 distinct CDR3 sequences, roughly 3.8% of them seen only once. The source of the sample is a study of neurological immune-mediated disorders. This CDR3 is 12 amino acids long. Per the germline V gene, CDR1 is MNHEY and CDR2 is SMNVEV (reference sequence). Regarding the study as a whole: Sharing of CDR3 amino acid sequences among expanded clones across subjects was absent, suggesting private repertoires in all groups.

The sequenced material came from PBMCs. The chain combines TRBV27 with TRBJ2-5; the D is unclear. The receptor's source is a man aged 25-40 years with multiple sclerosis. The CDR3 here is CVSRSIQETQYF. The CDR3 DNA follows: TGTGTCAGCAGATCCATTCAAGAGACCCAGTACTTC.